Each of the 22 T cell receptor beta chains below was sequenced from the same sample in a study of response to subunit inactivated influenza vaccine. MiXCR, applied by TCRdb to the RT-PCR reads, yields one record per CDR3 protein. The repertoire includes some 640,000 distinct CDR3 sequences, 11% to 15% of them detected once, and less than 7% sits in the top ten. The sample in question was PBMCs from blood, obtained approximately 15 days before vaccination. The receptors were sampled from a man aged 50-59 years who received an inactivated influenza vaccine.

Only a few counts were recorded for this clonotype. This rearrangement joins TRBV4-2 to TRBJ2-3; 9 bases align to TRBD2. The germline V gene has CDR1 LGHNA and CDR2 YNFKEQ. V shed 4 bases, J shed 3 bases, and the junction held 8 bases outside the gene matches. This CDR3 is 16 amino acids long. CDR3 sequence (DNA): TGTGCCAGCAGCCCCCGGGTAGCGGGAGCAACAGATACGCAGTATTTT. Translation gives CASSPRVAGATDTQYF.

This clonotype was recorded a few times. This chain connects TRBV28 to TRBJ2-2; either TRBD1 or TRBD2 may fit D (5 bases each). CDR1 is MDHEN, CDR2 SYDVKM, per germline. Deletions cut 6 bases from V and 7 bases from J, with 21 bases between. The CDR3 extends over 16 amino acids. The CDR3 sequence: CASRRQAGSSSGELFF. CDR3 DNA: TGTGCCAGCAGGCGGCAAGCAGGGAGCTCCAGCGGGGAGCTGTTTTTT.

V is TRBV5-5 and J is TRBJ2-7; no clear D. Germline loops: CDR1 SGHKS, CDR2 YYEKEE (reference sequence). This CDR3 has 15 residues. The V and J ends lost 2 bases and 6 bases respectively, with 18 bases between them. The CDR3 loop reads CASSFLQSATGEQYF. CDR3 bases: TGTGCCAGCAGCTTCCTCCAGAGCGCGACCGGCGAGCAGTACTTC. The whole variable domain, remainder taken from reference TRBV5-5 and TRBJ2-7, is DAGVTQSPTHLIKTRGQQVTLRCSPISGHKSVSWYQQVLGQGPQFIFQYYEKEERGRGNFPDRFSARQFPNYSSELNVNALLLGDSALYLCASSFLQSATGEQYFGPGTRLTVT.

This sequence joins TRBV25-1 and TRBJ2-5, with D maybe TRBD1 (5 bases). The length of the CDR3 is 15 residues. The germline CDR1 and CDR2 sequences are MGHDK and SYGVNS. Trimming shortened V by 2 bases and J by 0 bases, and 10 bases separated the two germline ends. The CDR3 nucleotides are TGTGCCAGCAGTGAAAAGGGGAAACACCAAGAGACCCAGTACTTC. Translating gives CASSEKGKHQETQYF. The full variable domain, its missing parts supplied by reference TRBV25-1 and TRBJ2-5, is EADIYQTPRYLVIGTGKKITLECSQTMGHDKMYWYQQDPGMELHLIHYSYGVNSTEKGDLSSESTVSRIRTEHFPLTLESARPSHTSQYLCASSEKGKHQETQYFGPGTRLLVL.

This clonotype has more than one count but fewer than ten. This chain joins TRBV5-1 and TRBJ2-5, with a weak D call TRBD2 (5 bases). This CDR3 spans 15 amino acids. Germline lookup yields CDR1 SGHRS and CDR2 YFSETQ. V lost 0 bases and J 1 base, leaving 10 bases between the germline ends. The CDR3 spells CASSLDGLIQETQYF. The CDR3, as DNA: TGCGCCAGCAGCTTGGATGGACTGATCCAAGAGACCCAGTACTTC.

This clonotype was picked up a small number of times. This sequence joins TRBV20-1 and TRBJ2-1; TRBD1 agrees at 8 bases. The CDR3 contains 16 residues. Trimming cost V 5 bases and J 1 base; bases outside gene matches: 10. Looked up from germline, CDR1 is DFQATT and CDR2 is SNEGSKA (reference sequence). The CDR3 DNA sequence: TGCAGTGCTGCTACCGGGACAGGTCTTTCCTACAATGAGCAGTTCTTC. This codes for CSAATGTGLSYNEQFF.

The chain joins TRBV12-3 or TRBV12-4 to TRBJ2-7, with 9 positions matching TRBD1. The V and J ends lost 6 bases and 0 bases, in that order; junction bases with no gene match: 6. The CDR3 length is 15 residues. For the CDR3, the DNA is TGTGCCAGCAGACTACAGGGGGCGAGCTCCTACGAGCAGTACTTC. Its protein product is CASRLQGASSYEQYF.

The V gene is TRBV30, the J gene TRBJ2-6, with D hard to call. Germline CDR1 and CDR2: GTSNPN and SVGIG (reference sequence). The CDR3 contains 14 residues. Trimming left V 4 bases short and J 0 bases short, with 7 bases between. Here the CDR3 DNA reads TGTGCCTGGACCCGTAGCTCTGGGGCCAACGTCCTGACTTTC. Residues: CAWTRSSGANVLTF.

The chain links TRBV4-2 to TRBJ2-1; the match to TRBD2 covers 10 bases. After removal of 4 bases from V and 0 bases from J, the junction contained 9 bases not matched to a gene. The germline V gene encodes CDR1 LGHNA and CDR2 YNFKEQ. The CDR3 is 18 amino acids. CDR3 loop: CASSPTTGLANSYNEQFF. CDR3 DNA: TGTGCCAGCAGCCCCACCACGGGACTAGCGAACTCCTACAATGAGCAGTTCTTC.

This clonotype was seen only a few times. V is TRBV10-3 and J is TRBJ2-3; no clear D. CDR3 length: 14 residues. From germline, CDR1 is ENHRY and CDR2 SYGVKD. Trimming took off 8 bases at V and 1 base at J, with 13 bases between the two ends. DNA for the CDR3: TGTGCCATCGGAAGGACGACCGGCACAGATACGCAGTATTTT. Translating gives CAIGRTTGTDTQYF.

This clonotype was seen only once. V gene TRBV27 combines with J gene TRBJ2-5; D may be TRBD1 (5 bases). Per germline, CDR1 MNHEY and CDR2 SMNVEV (reference sequence). Deletions cut 1 base from V and 5 bases from J, with 17 bases between. CDR3 length: 16 amino acids. The CDR3 protein is CASSLYLGSAGETQYF. CDR3 bases: TGTGCCAGCAGTTTATATCTAGGTTCAGCAGGGGAGACCCAGTACTTC.

The table lists this clonotype with a few counts. The CDR3 DNA reads TGTGCCAGCAGCCTTTTCCCCCGGCGACGGGAGGAGAATGAGCAGTTCTTC. Its protein product is CASSLFPRRREENEQFF. The V call is TRBV12-3 or TRBV12-4, the J call TRBJ2-1, with 7 bases identical to TRBD2. This CDR3 contains 17 residues. J gave up 7 bases and V 6 bases, and 18 bases lay outside the gene matches.

The sample holds many counts of this clonotype. The V and J genes are TRBV24-1 and TRBJ2-5; 8 nucleotides line up with TRBD1. V shed 9 bases and J 1 base; nucleotides not matched to a gene: 6. The CDR3 sequence is 14 residues long. Germline-derived CDR1 and CDR2 are KGHDR and SFDVKD. CDR3 nucleotides: TGTGCCACCGCTTCGGACAGGGTCCAAGAGACCCAGTACTTC. Translated: CATASDRVQETQYF.

This clonotype was seen only a few times. This chain connects TRBV20-1 to TRBJ2-7, with D perhaps TRBD2 (5 bases). This CDR3 contains 14 residues. With 2 bases removed from V and 3 bases from J, the gap between germline ends came to 14 bases. Germline lookup yields CDR1 DFQATT and CDR2 SNEGSKA (reference sequence). In nucleotides, the CDR3 is TGCAGTGCTAGATACCCGGGGTCCTACTACGAGCAGTACTTC. This sequence encodes CSARYPGSYYEQYF.

This clonotype has a count of ten or more. The chain has TRBV28 and TRBJ2-7; TRBD2 matches at 9 bases. The V segment lost 8 bases and the J segment 1 base; nucleotides outside the gene matches: 9. CDR3 length: 15 amino acids. CDR1 and CDR2 from the germline V gene are MDHEN and SYDVKM. The CDR3 DNA follows: TGTGCCAGCGGACGTAGCGGGAGCGGGTCCTACGAGCAGTACTTC. Translating gives CASGRSGSGSYEQYF. Full variable domain (rest looked up from reference TRBV28 and TRBJ2-7): DVKVTQSSRYLVKRTGEKVFLECVQDMDHENMFWYRQDPGLGLRLIYFSYDVKMKEKGDIPEGYSVSREKKERFSLILESASTNQTSMYLCASGRSGSGSYEQYFGPGTRLTVT.

V is TRBV5-1 and J is TRBJ1-1; D gene uncertain. This CDR3 region has 14 residues. Germline CDR1 is SGHRS and CDR2 is YFSETQ. The germline V and J ends were trimmed by 5 bases and 5 bases, with 16 bases remaining between them. The CDR3 spells CASSPATLDTEAFF. CDR3 DNA sequence: TGCGCCAGCAGTCCCGCCACGCTGGATACTGAAGCTTTCTTT.

This clonotype was counted at least ten times. The genes are TRBV7-9 and TRBJ1-2, with no clear D. Germline V gives CDR1 SEHNR, CDR2 FQNEAQ (reference sequence). V lost 5 bases to trimming and J lost 1 base, with 11 bases between them. This CDR3 comprises 14 residues. This CDR3 reads CASSDSYSNYGYTF. In nucleotides, the CDR3 is TGTGCCAGCAGCGATTCTTACAGTAACTATGGCTACACCTTC.

This clonotype was detected ten times or more. The chain uses TRBV5-1 and TRBJ2-3; D gene ambiguous. V was cut by 0 bases and J by 5 bases, with 7 bases left in between. The CDR3 is made up of 13 amino acids. Germline lookup yields CDR1 SGHRS and CDR2 YFSETQ. For the CDR3, the DNA is TGCGCCAGCAGCTTGGGGGCTGGAGATACGCAGTATTTT. Amino acids: CASSLGAGDTQYF.

The genes are TRBV12-3 or TRBV12-4 and TRBJ2-4; 7 nucleotides match TRBD2. The CDR3 is 15 amino acids. Germline trimming cut 4 bases from V and 11 bases from J; bases unmatched to any gene: 14. This CDR3 reads CASSYSGRHPEVQYF. CDR3 nucleotides: TGTGCCAGCAGTTATAGCGGGCGACACCCAGAGGTTCAGTACTTC.

V gene TRBV29-1 combines with J gene TRBJ2-2; unclear D gene. V was clipped by 6 bases and J by 5 bases, with 10 bases between them. Germline V CDR1 and CDR2: SQVTM, ANQGSEA. The CDR3 contains 12 residues. The CDR3 nucleotides are TGCAGCGTCGGTGGACGGACCGGGGAGCTGTTTTTT. It specifies CSVGGRTGELFF.

This chain links TRBV5-6 with TRBJ2-3; 10 positions match TRBD2. The J segment lost 6 bases and the V segment lost 2 bases, leaving 9 bases of the junction unmatched. Germline assignment: CDR1 SGHDT and CDR2 YYEEEE. The CDR3 is 16 residues long. The CDR3 sequence is CASSFILAGEWDTQYF. The CDR3 DNA follows: TGTGCCAGCAGCTTCATTCTAGCGGGAGAGTGGGATACGCAGTATTTT.

V and J are TRBV5-1 and TRBJ2-6; no definite D call. This CDR3 has 15 residues. Trimming took off 0 bases at V and 2 bases at J, with 6 bases between the two ends. CDR1 and CDR2 from the germline V gene are SGHRS and YFSETQ. This chain's CDR3 is CASSLAPTGANVLTF. In nucleotides, the CDR3 is TGCGCCAGCAGCTTGGCCCCAACTGGGGCCAACGTCCTGACTTTC.